The 7 T cell receptor beta chains below all came from one sample that was sequenced in a study of T cells after yellow fever vaccination. TCRdb used MiXCR to reprocess the 5' RACE reads, holding one entry per CDR3 protein. The sample includes about 340,000 distinct CDR3 sequences, 3% to 4.5% of them seen just once. The sample was PBMCs, taken 5 days after the yellow fever booster vaccination. Receptors originate from a young man who received the YFV17D yellow fever vaccine.

This clonotype was picked up many times. The chain links TRBV12-3 or TRBV12-4 to TRBJ1-1; D may be TRBD1 (5 bases). Trimming removed 1 base from V and 3 bases from J, with 9 bases in between. This CDR3 has 14 amino acids. CDR3 loop: CASSLETEYTEAFF. The CDR3 DNA is TGTGCCAGCAGTTTAGAGACAGAATACACTGAAGCTTTCTTT.

This clonotype has a handful of counts. This chain links TRBV5-1 with TRBJ1-1, with TRBD1 matching 8 bases. With V trimmed by 0 bases and J by 1 base, 2 bases remained unmatched. The CDR3 length is 15 residues. The germline gives CDR1 SGHRS, CDR2 YFSETQ. CDR3 residues: CASSLGTGQNTEAFF. The CDR3, as DNA: TGCGCCAGCAGCTTGGGGACAGGGCAGAACACTGAAGCTTTCTTT.

The V gene is TRBV7-3, the J gene TRBJ2-1; TRBD2 matches at 10 bases. Germline-derived CDR1 and CDR2 are SGHTA and FQGTGA. The CDR3 loop spans 15 amino acids. V lost 5 bases, J lost 8 bases, and 9 bases stayed unmatched. CDR3: CASSLSGGVLDEQFF. Written as DNA, the CDR3 is TGTGCCAGCAGCCTCAGCGGGGGGGTATTGGATGAGCAGTTCTTC.

This clonotype was detected ten times or more. This chain links TRBV7-6 with TRBJ2-1; tentatively, D is TRBD1 or TRBD2 (7 bases each). CDR3 size: 16 residues. Germline-derived CDR1 and CDR2 are SGHVS and FNYEAQ. V was trimmed by 5 bases and J by 3 bases, leaving 17 bases between them. The DNA of the CDR3 is TGTGCCAGCAGCCCGAGCACAGGGGACTACTACAATGAGCAGTTCTTC. Amino acid sequence: CASSPSTGDYYNEQFF.

This clonotype occurred a few times. The chain is built from TRBV19 and TRBJ1-2; D ambiguous. The CDR3 runs to 15 residues. Germline V gene lookup returns CDR1 LNHDA and CDR2 SQIVND (reference sequence). The V and J ends lost 0 bases and 4 bases respectively, with 12 bases between them. CDR3 residues: CASSIEASAGYGYTF. DNA for the CDR3: TGTGCCAGTAGTATAGAGGCGTCGGCGGGCTATGGCTACACCTTC.

This clonotype was seen a handful of times. The rearrangement joins TRBV10-3 to TRBJ1-2; 11 bases align to TRBD1. The junction had 15 bases not matched to a gene; V was cut back by 6 bases and J by 6 bases. From germline, CDR1 is ENHRY and CDR2 SYGVKD. The CDR3 extends over 17 amino acids. The CDR3 reads CAIRKTGQGVSGDGYTF. The DNA for the CDR3 is TGTGCCATCAGGAAAACGGGACAGGGGGTTAGTGGTGATGGCTACACCTTC.

This clonotype turned up a few times. The rearrangement links TRBV7-2 to TRBJ2-5; 8 nucleotides align to TRBD2. Trimming at V came to 4 bases and at J to 1 base, leaving 5 bases not matched to a gene. CDR1 and CDR2 (germline): SGHTA, FQGNSA. The CDR3 consists of 15 residues. The CDR3 DNA reads as TGTGCCAGCAGCTCATACGGGGGGGTCCAAGAGACCCAGTACTTC. Encoded protein: CASSSYGGVQETQYF.